This entry concerns a single TCR beta chain. The antigen remains undetermined. Profiling relied on immunoSEQ multiplex PCR, and the TCRdb table lists in-frame clones only, not all of them. The table includes around 97,000 clones, around 90% detected once. Deletions cut 4 bases from V and 7 bases from J, with 29 bases between. Germline V gives CDR1 SGHRS, CDR2 YFSETQ. The CDR3 extends over 18 amino acids. The source of the sample is a study of graft-versus-host responses after intestinal transplantation. In the study overall: Among the recipients, transplants were multivisceral, liver-intestinal, or isolated intestinal.

The sequence was obtained from a human donor who received an intestinal transplant. The sequenced sample was unstimulated CD8+ T cells sorted from spleen or lymph node cells, obtained before intestinal transplant. The V gene is TRBV5-1, the J gene TRBJ1-2; TRBD1 might be the D (5 bases). In DNA form, the CDR3 reads TGCGCCAGCAGCCTGACCCGGGCCCCTTTCTGGGGGAAGGGTGGCTACACCTTC. Translating it yields CASSLTRAPFWGKGGYTF.